These 20 T cell receptor beta chains share one sample of origin, sequenced in a study of vaccination effects on CD4 cells after COVID-19 (dated by TCRdb to between 2022 and 2023). Libraries were built with the immunoSEQ multiplex PCR assay. This is the immuneACCESS table as TCRdb keeps it, with only in-frame sequences that have V and J called. A part of the clones is gone; compared with another copy, unresolved V genes explain less than half, and the rest is unexplained. Present in this sample are about 17,000 clones, 65% to 80% of which were seen just once. The ten largest make up around a fifth of the sample. In the ViraFEST assay, PBMC were stimulated with viral peptide pools, and TCR sequencing was then used to find antigen-specific CD4+ T cell clonotypes based on their expansion. After around 10 days of culture, CD4+ T cells were isolated with the EasySep CD4+ T cell isolation kit. Convalescent patients had PCR-confirmed SARS-CoV-2 infection between March and December 2020, before Alpha, Beta and Delta variants emerged in the United States. Each participant got two doses of an mRNA SARS-CoV-2 vaccine, either BNT162b2 or mRNA-1273.

These receptors' antigens are unknown. The source material was CD4+ T cells from PBMCs cultured with SARS-CoV-2 spike peptides, sampled after COVID-19 vaccination. This sample's cell subset or site label indicates: SARS-CoV-2 spike overlapping peptide pool stimulation. The receptors stem from a human donor who had a prior SARS-CoV-2 infection.

This clone was picked up one time. V and J are TRBV11-1 and TRBJ2-3; D call uncertain. CDR3 size: 16 residues. Trimming removed 5 bases at V and 1 base at J, with 16 bases between. Germline CDR1 is SGHAT and CDR2 is FQDESV (reference sequence). CDR3: CASSRLVGWGTDTQYF. CDR3 nucleotides: TGTGCCAGCAGCCGACTCGTGGGGTGGGGCACAGATACGCAGTATTTT.

This clone turned up a few times. CDR3 bases: TGTGCCAGCAGCCTCGCCGGGACCGATCTGGGCTACACCTTC. Amino acids: CASSLAGTDLGYTF. V gene TRBV11-2 combines with J gene TRBJ1-2, with a possible D match to TRBD1 (5 bases). Per germline, CDR1 SGHAT and CDR2 FQNNGV. The CDR3 runs 14 residues. V was clipped by 5 bases and J by 8 bases, with 18 bases between them.

V gene TRBV27 combines with J gene TRBJ1-6; D call uncertain. The CDR3 runs 12 residues. The germline CDR1 and CDR2 sequences are MNHEY and SMNVEV (reference sequence). Trimming left V 6 bases short and J 4 bases short, with 4 bases between. CDR3 bases: TGTGCCAGCAGACAGTATAATTCACCCCTCCACTTT. Amino acid sequence: CASRQYNSPLHF.

The chain employs TRBV30 and TRBJ2-7; unclear D gene. Trimming pared 3 bases from V and 5 bases from J, leaving 8 bases between. The CDR3 extends over 11 amino acids. Germline CDR1 reads GTSNPN; CDR2 reads SVGIG (reference sequence). CDR3 DNA: TGTGCCTGGAGCGCCCTCCACGAGCAGTACTTC. Encoded protein: CAWSALHEQYF.

V gene TRBV3-1 (or the pseudogene TRBV3-2) combines with J gene TRBJ1-2, with D unresolved. CDR3 length: 15 amino acids. Germline assignment: CDR1 LGHDT and CDR2 YNNKEL (reference sequence). The V and J ends lost 1 base and 7 bases respectively, with 16 bases between them. The CDR3 DNA sequence: TGTGCCAGCAGCCAAGTAGGGTGGTGGGGAATTGGCTACACCTTC. This sequence encodes CASSQVGWWGIGYTF.

This chain connects TRBV5-8 to TRBJ2-7; no clear D. CDR3 length: 15 residues. V shed 0 bases and J shed 0 bases, with 10 bases lying between them. Germline V gene lookup returns CDR1 SGHTS and CDR2 YDEGEE. CDR3 coding DNA: TGTGCCAGCAGCTTGGCCGGGCACAACTCCTACGAGCAGTACTTC. Amino acid sequence: CASSLAGHNSYEQYF.

CDR3 sequence reads: CASSRLAGGSYEQYF. The CDR3 DNA reads as TGTGCCAGCAGTCGGCTAGCGGGGGGCTCCTACGAGCAGTACTTC. V usage is TRBV6-5 and J usage is TRBJ2-7, with 11 bases matching TRBD2. Germline V CDR1 and CDR2: MNHEY, SVGAGI. CDR3 length: 15 amino acids. V dropped 5 bases and J dropped 0; count of bases not matched to a gene: 3.

The chain uses TRBV18 and TRBJ1-3, with D unclear. Per the germline V gene, CDR1 is KGHSH and CDR2 is LQKENI. Trimming removed 0 bases at V and 4 bases at J, with 13 bases between. The CDR3 is 16 amino acids. CDR3 amino acids: CASSPPEEPRGNTIYF. The CDR3 region has the DNA TGTGCCAGCTCACCACCAGAGGAGCCAAGGGGAAACACCATATATTTT.

This chain links TRBV7-9 with TRBJ2-7; TRBD2 agrees at 16 bases. The J segment lost 2 bases and the V segment lost 5 bases, leaving 6 bases of the junction unmatched. The CDR3 sequence is 17 residues long. Germline CDR1 SEHNR, CDR2 FQNEAQ (reference sequence). The CDR3 DNA reads TGTGCCAGCAGCCGCGGGACTAGCGGGGGGGATCCCTACGAGCAGTACTTC. It is translated as CASSRGTSGGDPYEQYF. The full variable domain, completed using reference TRBV7-9 and TRBJ2-7, is DTGVSQNPRHKITKRGQNVTFRCDPISEHNRLYWYRQTLGQGPEFLTYFQNEAQLEKSRLLSDRFSAERPKGSFSTLEIQRTEQGDSAMYLCASSRGTSGGDPYEQYFGPGTRLTVT.

The V call is TRBV5-1, the J call TRBJ2-1; 11 nucleotides align to TRBD2. CDR3 length: 14 amino acids. V lost 8 bases, J lost 2 bases, and 3 bases stayed unmatched. Per the germline V gene, CDR1 is SGHRS and CDR2 is YFSETQ. In DNA, the CDR3 is TGCGCCAGTTGTAGCGGGGGGGCCTACAATGAGCAGTTCTTC. Translating gives CASCSGGAYNEQFF.

The genes are TRBV15 and TRBJ1-1; 8 bases agree with TRBD1. CDR3 length equals 17 residues. V dropped 6 bases and J dropped 3; count of bases not matched to a gene: 15. Looked up from germline, CDR1 is LNHNV and CDR2 is YYDKDF (reference sequence). This chain's CDR3 is CATSPRRQGAPHTEAFF. CDR3 bases: TGTGCCACCAGTCCCCGGAGGCAGGGGGCGCCGCACACTGAAGCTTTCTTT.

The rearrangement links TRBV21-1 to TRBJ2-7. TRBV21-1 counts as a pseudogene. CDR3 size: 13 residues. CDR3 sequence reads: CASSKRVLYEQYF. The CDR3 DNA reads TGTGCCAGCAGCAAAAGGGTTTTATACGAGCAGTACTTC.

The rearrangement uses TRBV18 and TRBJ2-3; 10 bases are a match to TRBD2. There are 16 residues in the CDR3. Germline CDR1 reads KGHSH; CDR2 reads LQKENI. V shed 1 base, J shed 4 bases, and the junction held 5 bases outside the gene matches. This CDR3 reads CASSPRTSGRADTQYF. The DNA of the CDR3 is TGTGCCAGCTCACCACGGACTAGCGGCAGAGCAGATACGCAGTATTTT.

The sample holds one count of this clone. The chain links TRBV7-2 to TRBJ2-1; possible D gene TRBD2, 5 bases. The V and J ends lost 2 bases and 7 bases respectively, with 9 bases between them. CDR3 length equals 13 residues. The germline V gene encodes CDR1 SGHTA and CDR2 FQGNSA. The CDR3 DNA follows: TGTGCCAGCAGCTTAATTCGGGAAAATGAGCAGTTCTTC. It encodes CASSLIRENEQFF.

The V call is TRBV4-1, the J call TRBJ2-1; D ambiguous. This CDR3 is 14 amino acids long. In germline, CDR1 is MGHRA, CDR2 YSYEKL. V gave up 2 bases and J gave up 3 bases, with 8 bases separating them. DNA of the CDR3: TGCGCCAGCAGCCAACAAATAGGCTACAATGAGCAGTTCTTC. This gives the protein CASSQQIGYNEQFF.

In its sample, this clone was seen a few times. The rearrangement uses TRBV7-9 and TRBJ1-3; D is ambiguous. The V end was cut by 7 bases, the J end by 0 bases, with 13 bases between. The CDR3 consists of 15 residues. Germline V gives CDR1 SEHNR, CDR2 FQNEAQ (reference sequence). CDR3 protein: CASTIGRNSGNTIYF. CDR3 DNA: TGTGCCAGCACCATAGGGAGGAACTCTGGAAACACCATATATTTT.

The V call is TRBV2, the J call TRBJ1-4; D possibly corresponds to TRBD1 (5 bases). The V gene lost 7 bases and the J gene lost 5 bases, with 11 bases spanning the gap. Germline V gene data show CDR1 as SNHLY and CDR2 as FYNNEI. CDR3 size: 13 residues. CDR3 in amino acids: CASKGSANEKLFF. The CDR3, as DNA: TGTGCCAGCAAGGGGAGTGCGAATGAAAAACTGTTTTTT.

This chain links TRBV5-4 with TRBJ2-2, with D possibly being TRBD1 (6 bases). The CDR3 has 16 amino acids. Per germline, CDR1 SGHNT and CDR2 YYREEE (reference sequence). V shed 0 bases and J shed 0 bases, with 9 bases lying between them. CDR3: CASSLGGGPNTGELFF. The CDR3 DNA reads TGTGCCAGCAGCTTGGGTGGGGGCCCGAACACCGGGGAGCTGTTTTTT.

V usage is TRBV4-2 and J usage is TRBJ2-1; the D gene is possibly TRBD1 (6 bases). The CDR3 is 17 residues long. The V end lost 0 bases, the J end lost 2 bases, and 14 bases lay between the germline ends. From germline, CDR1 is LGHNA and CDR2 YNFKEQ. The CDR3 coding sequence is TGTGCCAGCAGCCAAGAAGGGGACACTAGACCCTACAATGAGCAGTTCTTC. As protein: CASSQEGDTRPYNEQFF.

The rearrangement links TRBV2 to TRBJ2-3; TRBD2 aligns across 10 bases. The V gene's germline CDR1 is SNHLY and CDR2 FYNNEI. V gave up 6 bases and J gave up 5 bases; unmatched junction bases: 5. The CDR3 length is 14 residues. The chain's CDR3 is CASRLAGTLDTQYF. CDR3 nucleotides: TGTGCCAGCAGACTAGCGGGAACACTAGATACGCAGTATTTT. The full variable domain, its missing parts supplied by reference TRBV2 and TRBJ2-3, is EPEVTQTPSHQVTQMGQEVILRCVPISNHLYFYWYRQILGQKVEFLVSFYNNEISEKSEIFDDQFSVERPDGSNFTLKIRSTKLEDSAMYFCASRLAGTLDTQYFGPGTRLTVL.